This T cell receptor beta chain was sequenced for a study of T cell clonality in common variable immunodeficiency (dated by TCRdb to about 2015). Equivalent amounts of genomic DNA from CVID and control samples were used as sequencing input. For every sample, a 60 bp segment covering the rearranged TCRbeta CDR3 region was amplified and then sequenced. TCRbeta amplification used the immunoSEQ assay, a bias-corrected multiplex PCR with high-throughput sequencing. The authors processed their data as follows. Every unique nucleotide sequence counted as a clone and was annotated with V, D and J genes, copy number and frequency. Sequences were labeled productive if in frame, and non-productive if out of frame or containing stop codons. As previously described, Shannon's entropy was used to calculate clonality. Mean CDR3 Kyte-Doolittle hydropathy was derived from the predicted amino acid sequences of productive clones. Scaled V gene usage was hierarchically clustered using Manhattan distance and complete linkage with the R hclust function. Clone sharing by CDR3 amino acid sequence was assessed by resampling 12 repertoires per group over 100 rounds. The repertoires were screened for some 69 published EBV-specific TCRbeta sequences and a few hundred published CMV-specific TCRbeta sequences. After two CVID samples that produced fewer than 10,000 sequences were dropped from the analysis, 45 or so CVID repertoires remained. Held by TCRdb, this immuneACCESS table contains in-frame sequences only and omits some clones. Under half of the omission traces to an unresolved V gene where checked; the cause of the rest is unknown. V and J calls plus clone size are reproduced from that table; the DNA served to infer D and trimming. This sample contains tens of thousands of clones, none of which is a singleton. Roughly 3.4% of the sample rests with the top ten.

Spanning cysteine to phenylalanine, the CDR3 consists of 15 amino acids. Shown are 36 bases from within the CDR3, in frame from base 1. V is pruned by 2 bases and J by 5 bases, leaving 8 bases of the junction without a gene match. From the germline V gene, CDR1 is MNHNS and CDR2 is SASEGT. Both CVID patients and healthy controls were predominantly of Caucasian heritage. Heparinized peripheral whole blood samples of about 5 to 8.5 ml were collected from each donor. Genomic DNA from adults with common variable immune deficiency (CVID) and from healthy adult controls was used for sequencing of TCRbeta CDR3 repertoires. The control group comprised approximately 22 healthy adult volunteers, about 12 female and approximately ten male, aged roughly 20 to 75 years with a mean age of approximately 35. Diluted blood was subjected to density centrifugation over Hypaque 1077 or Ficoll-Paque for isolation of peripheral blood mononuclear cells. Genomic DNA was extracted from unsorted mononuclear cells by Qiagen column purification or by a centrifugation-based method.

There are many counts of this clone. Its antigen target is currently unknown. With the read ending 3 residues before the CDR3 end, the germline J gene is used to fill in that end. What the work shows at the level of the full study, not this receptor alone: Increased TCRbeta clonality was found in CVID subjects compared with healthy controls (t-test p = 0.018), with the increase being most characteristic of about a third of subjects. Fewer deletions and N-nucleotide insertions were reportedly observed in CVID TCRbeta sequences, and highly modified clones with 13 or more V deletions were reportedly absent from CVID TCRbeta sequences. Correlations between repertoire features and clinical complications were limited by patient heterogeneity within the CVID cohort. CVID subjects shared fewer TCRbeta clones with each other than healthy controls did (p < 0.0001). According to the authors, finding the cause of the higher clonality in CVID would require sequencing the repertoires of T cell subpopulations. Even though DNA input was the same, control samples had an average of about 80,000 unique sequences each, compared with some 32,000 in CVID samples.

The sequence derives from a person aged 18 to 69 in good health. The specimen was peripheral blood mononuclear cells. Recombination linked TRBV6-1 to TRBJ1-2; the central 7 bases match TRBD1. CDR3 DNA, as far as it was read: TGTGCCAGCAGTGAAATACGGCAGGGGGTTTATGGC. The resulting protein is CASSEIRQGVYG. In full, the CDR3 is CASSEIRQGVYGYTF.